The table lists the clone carrying this T cell receptor (beta chain) with a few counts. Trimming shortened V by 6 bases and J by 0 bases, and 11 bases separated the two germline ends. The CDR3 has 15 amino acids. Per germline, CDR1 SEHNR and CDR2 FQNEAQ (reference sequence). TCRdb's copy holds only in-frame clones and misses some; the assay was immunoSEQ multiplex PCR. The repertoire consists of roughly 410,000 clones, with roughly 90% occurring once and the leading ten covering about 1.6%. This sample was included in a study of blood T cell repertoires in COVID-19. Overall study: Samples of COVID-19 (acute and convalescent) were obtained from the United States, Italy and Spain. Sources were T cells, B-cell-depleted T cells, or PBMCs; the material itself was cDNA or gDNA.

Sequencing was performed on peripheral blood. The origin of this receptor is a woman aged 40-49 years with COVID-19, enrolled during active disease. This chain uses TRBV7-9 with TRBJ1-4; D is undetermined. The CDR3 DNA sequence: TGTGCCAGCAGATCTACTACTGCAACTAATGAAAAACTGTTTTTT. It encodes CASRSTTATNEKLFF.